Reported below is one T cell receptor (beta chain). Antigen unknown. A much larger clone is a single base away; this may be a read error. CDR1 SGHRS and CDR2 YFSETQ come from the germline V gene. CDR3 length: 13 amino acids. The V end was cut by 0 bases, the J end by 7 bases, with 11 bases between. The data were obtained in a study of CD8 T cells in ankylosing spondylitis. Study-level points and caveats: Disease-linked clones were found to be CD8+ and relatively rare in peripheral blood.

Using quantitative 5'-RACE with molecular barcodes, the authors made TCR beta libraries. TCRdb reanalysed the 5' RACE reads using MiXCR and keeps one entry per CDR3 protein. This sample carries approximately 260,000 distinct CDR3 sequences, 8% to 9.5% of them seen once, and the ten largest clones take around 6.8%. Sequenced: blood, either unsorted or a sorted T cell fraction (not recorded which). The source is a male donor with ankylosing spondylitis or in good health (not recorded which). The chain links TRBV5-1 to TRBJ2-7, with D unresolved. In nucleotides, the CDR3 is TGCGCCAGCAGCTTGGGTTCCGCCTTAGAGCAGTACTTC. Translating it yields CASSLGSALEQYF. The full variable domain, in which reference TRBV5-1 and TRBJ2-7 provide the parts outside the CDR3, is KAGVTQTPRYLIKTRGQQVTLSCSPISGHRSVSWYQQTPGQGLQFLFEYFSETQRNKGNFPGRFSGRQFSNSRSEMNVSTLELGDSALYLCASSLGSALEQYFGPGTRLTVT.